The TCR beta chain under discussion was sequenced for a study of shared clonotypes between healthy human individuals. The CDR3 sequence is 13 residues long. V lost 4 bases and J lost 6, with 14 bases in between. CDR1 SGHRS and CDR2 YFSETQ come from the germline V gene. Assay used: immunoSEQ multiplex PCR; TCRdb lists only in-frame clones, some missing. The sample consists of roughly 1,500,000 clones, 95% to 99% of them appearing once. This sequence joins TRBV5-1 and TRBJ2-7; possible D gene TRBD1, 5 bases. The sequenced material came from naive CD4+ T cells sorted from blood. Sample subset: CD45RA+ positively selected. This clonotype was obtained from a man aged 25-40 years in good health. CDR3 protein: CASSLGQSGEQYF. In nucleotides, the CDR3 is TGCGCCAGCAGCCTGGGGCAATCAGGCGAGCAGTACTTC.